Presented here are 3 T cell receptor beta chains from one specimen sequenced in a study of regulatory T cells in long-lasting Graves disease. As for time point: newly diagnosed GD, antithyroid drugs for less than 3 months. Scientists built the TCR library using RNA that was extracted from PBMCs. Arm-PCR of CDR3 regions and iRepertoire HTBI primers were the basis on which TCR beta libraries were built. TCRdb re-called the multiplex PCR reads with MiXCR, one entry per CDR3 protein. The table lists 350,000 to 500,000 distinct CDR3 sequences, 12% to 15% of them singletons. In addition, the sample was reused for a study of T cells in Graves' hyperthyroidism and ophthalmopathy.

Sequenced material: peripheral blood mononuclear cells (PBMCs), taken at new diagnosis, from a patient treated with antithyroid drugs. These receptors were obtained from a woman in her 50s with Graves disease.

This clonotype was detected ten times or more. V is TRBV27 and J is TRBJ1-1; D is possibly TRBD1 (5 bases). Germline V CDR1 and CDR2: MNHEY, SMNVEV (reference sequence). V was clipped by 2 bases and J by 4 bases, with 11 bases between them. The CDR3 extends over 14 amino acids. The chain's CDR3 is CASSLRGRTTEAFF. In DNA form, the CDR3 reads TGTGCCAGCAGTTTACGGGGCCGGACCACTGAAGCTTTCTTT.

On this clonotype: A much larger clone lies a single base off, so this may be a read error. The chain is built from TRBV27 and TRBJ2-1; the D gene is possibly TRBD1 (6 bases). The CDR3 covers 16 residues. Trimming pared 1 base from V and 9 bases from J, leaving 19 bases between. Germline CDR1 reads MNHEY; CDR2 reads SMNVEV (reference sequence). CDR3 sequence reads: CASSLWGTLGISEQFF. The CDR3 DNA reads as TGTGCCAGCAGTTTATGGGGGACACTCGGGATCAGTGAGCAGTTCTTC.

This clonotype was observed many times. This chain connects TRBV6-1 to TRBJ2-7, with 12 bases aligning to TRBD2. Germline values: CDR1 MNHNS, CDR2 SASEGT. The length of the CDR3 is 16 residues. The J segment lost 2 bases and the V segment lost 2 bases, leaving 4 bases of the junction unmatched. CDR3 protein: CASSEIASGRAYEQYF. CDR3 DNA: TGTGCCAGCAGTGAAATCGCTAGCGGGAGGGCCTACGAGCAGTACTTC.